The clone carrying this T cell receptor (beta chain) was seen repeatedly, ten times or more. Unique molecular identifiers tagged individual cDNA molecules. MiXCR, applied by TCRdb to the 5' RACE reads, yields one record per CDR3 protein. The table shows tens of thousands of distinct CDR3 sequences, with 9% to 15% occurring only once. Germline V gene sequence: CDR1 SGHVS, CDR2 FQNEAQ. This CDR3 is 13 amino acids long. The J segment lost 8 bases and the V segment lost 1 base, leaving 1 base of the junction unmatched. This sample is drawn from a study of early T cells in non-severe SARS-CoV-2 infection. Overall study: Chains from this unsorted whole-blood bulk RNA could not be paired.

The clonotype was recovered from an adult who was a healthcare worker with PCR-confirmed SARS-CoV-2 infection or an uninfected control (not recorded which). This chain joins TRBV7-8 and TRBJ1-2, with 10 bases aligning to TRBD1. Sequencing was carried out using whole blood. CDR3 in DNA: TGTGCCAGCAGCTTAGGGGACAGGGGCGGCTACACCTTC. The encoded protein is CASSLGDRGGYTF. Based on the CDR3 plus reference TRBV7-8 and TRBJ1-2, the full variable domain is GAGVSQSPRYKVAKRGQDVALRCDPISGHVSLFWYQQALGQGPEFLTYFQNEAQLDKSGLPSDRFFAERPEGSVSTLKIQRTQQEDSAVYLCASSLGDRGGYTFGSGTRLTVV.